This entry concerns a single T cell receptor beta chain. Its specificity is unknown. The source of the sample is a study of cytomegalovirus exposure and HLA in healthy donors. Overall study results and limits: TCR beta chain V- and J-gene trimming was linked, in a later analysis, to a missense variant in DCLRE1C.

There are 17 residues in the CDR3. Germline loops: CDR1 SGHDN, CDR2 FVKESK. Trimming left V 4 bases short and J 0 bases short, with 16 bases between. PCR amplification relied on 60 Vbeta primers (plus 13 Jbeta primers). Authors' data handling: Per a later analysis, the number of unique TCR beta chains was around 80 million, of which roughly 10 million were shared. The table came from immunoSEQ multiplex PCR; TCRdb's copy has only in-frame clones and leaves some out. That table gives V, J and clone size, and the DNA gave D and trimming. Of under 150,000 clones listed, approximately 78% are singletons. The clonotype comes from a human donor in good health. Input material: PBMCs. The rearrangement links TRBV14 to TRBJ1-3; tentatively, D is TRBD1 (6 bases). Written as DNA, the CDR3 is TGTGCCAGCAGCCCCGGACCCAGGGGTCCCTCTGGAAACACCATATATTTT. It yields the protein CASSPGPRGPSGNTIYF.